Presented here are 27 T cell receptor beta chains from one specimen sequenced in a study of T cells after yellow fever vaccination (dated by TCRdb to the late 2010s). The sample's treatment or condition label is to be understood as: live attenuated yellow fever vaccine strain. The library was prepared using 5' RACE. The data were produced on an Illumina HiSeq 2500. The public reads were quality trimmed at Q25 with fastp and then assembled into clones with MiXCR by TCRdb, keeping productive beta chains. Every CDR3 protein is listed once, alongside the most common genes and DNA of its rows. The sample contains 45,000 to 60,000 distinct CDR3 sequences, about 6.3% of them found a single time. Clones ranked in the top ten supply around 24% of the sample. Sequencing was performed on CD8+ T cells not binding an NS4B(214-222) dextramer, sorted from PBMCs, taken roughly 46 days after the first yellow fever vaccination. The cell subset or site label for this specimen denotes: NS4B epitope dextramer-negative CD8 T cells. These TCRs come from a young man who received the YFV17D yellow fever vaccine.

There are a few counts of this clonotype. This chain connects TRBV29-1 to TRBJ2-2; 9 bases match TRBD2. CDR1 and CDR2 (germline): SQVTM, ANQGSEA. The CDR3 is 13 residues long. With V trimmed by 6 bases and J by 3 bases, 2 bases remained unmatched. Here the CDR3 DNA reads TGCAGCGTGGAGCGGGGGGACACCGGGGAGCTGTTTTTT. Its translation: CSVERGDTGELFF.

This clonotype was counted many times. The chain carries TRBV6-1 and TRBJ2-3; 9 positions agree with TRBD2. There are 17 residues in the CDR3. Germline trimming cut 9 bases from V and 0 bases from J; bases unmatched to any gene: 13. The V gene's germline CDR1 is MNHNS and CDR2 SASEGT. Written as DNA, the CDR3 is TGTGCCAGTCTTTCCTATAGCGGGGGATTAAGCACAGATACGCAGTATTTT. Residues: CASLSYSGGLSTDTQYF.

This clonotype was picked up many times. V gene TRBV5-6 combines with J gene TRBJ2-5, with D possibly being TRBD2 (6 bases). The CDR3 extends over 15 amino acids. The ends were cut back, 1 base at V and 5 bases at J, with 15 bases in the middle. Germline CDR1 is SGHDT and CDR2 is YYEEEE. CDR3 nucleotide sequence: TGTGCCAGCAGCTTGTGGGGAGGAGGTTGGGAGACCCAGTACTTC. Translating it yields CASSLWGGGWETQYF.

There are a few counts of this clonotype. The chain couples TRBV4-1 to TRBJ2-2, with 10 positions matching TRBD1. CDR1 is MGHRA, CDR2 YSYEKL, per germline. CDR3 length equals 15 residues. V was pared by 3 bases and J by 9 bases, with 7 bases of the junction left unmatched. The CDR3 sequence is CASSHRTGGGWELFF. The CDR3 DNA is TGCGCCAGCAGCCACCGGACAGGGGGGGGCTGGGAGCTGTTTTTT.

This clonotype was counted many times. The CDR3 bases are TGTGCCAGCAGCCGCAGGACCTCCTACGAGCAGTACGTC. This gives the protein CASSRRTSYEQYV. J is TRBJ2-7 and V is TRBV7-9, with D hard to call. Germline CDR1 reads SEHNR; CDR2 reads FQNEAQ (reference sequence). The V and J ends lost 5 bases and 0 bases respectively, with 8 bases between them. The CDR3 totals 13 residues.

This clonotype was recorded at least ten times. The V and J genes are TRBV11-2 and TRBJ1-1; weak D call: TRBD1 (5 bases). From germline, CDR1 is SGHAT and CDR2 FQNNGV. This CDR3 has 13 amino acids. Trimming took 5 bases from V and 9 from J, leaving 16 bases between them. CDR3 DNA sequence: TGTGCCAGCAGCCTTCCAGGGAGAGTCCAAGCTTTCTTT. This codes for CASSLPGRVQAFF.

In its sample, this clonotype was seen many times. The CDR3 region is CASSFGQLAKNIQYF. The CDR3 nucleotides read TGTGCCAGCAGCTTTGGGCAGCTAGCCAAAAACATTCAGTACTTC. V usage is TRBV11-2 and J usage is TRBJ2-4; no clear D gene. There are 15 residues in the CDR3. Trimming left V 3 bases short and J 0 bases short, with 9 bases between. Germline V gene lookup returns CDR1 SGHAT and CDR2 FQNNGV.

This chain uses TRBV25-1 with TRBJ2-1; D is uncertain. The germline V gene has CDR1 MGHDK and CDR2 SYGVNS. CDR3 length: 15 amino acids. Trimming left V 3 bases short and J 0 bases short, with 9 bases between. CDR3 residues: CASSDGFASYNEQFF. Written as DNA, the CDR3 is TGTGCCAGCAGTGATGGGTTCGCCTCCTACAATGAGCAGTTCTTC. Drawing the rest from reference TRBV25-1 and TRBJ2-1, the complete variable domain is EADIYQTPRYLVIGTGKKITLECSQTMGHDKMYWYQQDPGMELHLIHYSYGVNSTEKGDLSSESTVSRIRTEHFPLTLESARPSHTSQYLCASSDGFASYNEQFFGPGTRLTVL.

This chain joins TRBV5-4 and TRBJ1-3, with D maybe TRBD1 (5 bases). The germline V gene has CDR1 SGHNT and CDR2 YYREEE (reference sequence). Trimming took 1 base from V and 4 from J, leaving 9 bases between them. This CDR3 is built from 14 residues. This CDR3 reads CASSLWGYGNTIYF. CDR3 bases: TGTGCCAGCAGCTTGTGGGGGTACGGAAACACCATATATTTT.

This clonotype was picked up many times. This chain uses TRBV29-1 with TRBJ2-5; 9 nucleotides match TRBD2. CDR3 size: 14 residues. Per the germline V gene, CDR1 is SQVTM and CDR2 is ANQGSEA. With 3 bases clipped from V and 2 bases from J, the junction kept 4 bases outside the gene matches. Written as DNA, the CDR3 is TGCAGCGTTGAGCTAGCGGGGCAACAAGAGACCCAGTACTTC. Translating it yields CSVELAGQQETQYF.

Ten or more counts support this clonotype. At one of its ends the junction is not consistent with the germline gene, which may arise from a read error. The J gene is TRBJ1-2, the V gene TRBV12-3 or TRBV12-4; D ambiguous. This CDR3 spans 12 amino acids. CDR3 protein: CASSLPRSEMLF. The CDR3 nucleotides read TGTGCCAGCAGTCTACCCCGCTCAGAGATGTTATTC.

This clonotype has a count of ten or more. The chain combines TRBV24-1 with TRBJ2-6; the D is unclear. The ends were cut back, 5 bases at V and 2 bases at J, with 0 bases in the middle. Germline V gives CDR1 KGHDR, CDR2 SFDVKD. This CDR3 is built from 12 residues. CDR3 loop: CATSAGANVLTF. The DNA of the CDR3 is TGTGCCACCAGTGCTGGGGCCAACGTCCTGACTTTC.

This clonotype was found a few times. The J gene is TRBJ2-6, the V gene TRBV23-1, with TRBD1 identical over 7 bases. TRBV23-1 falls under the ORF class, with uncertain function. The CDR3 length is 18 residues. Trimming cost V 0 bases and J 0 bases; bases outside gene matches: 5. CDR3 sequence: CASSQSGTEPSGANVLTF. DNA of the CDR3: TGCGCCAGCAGTCAATCCGGGACAGAACCCTCTGGGGCCAACGTCCTGACTTTC.

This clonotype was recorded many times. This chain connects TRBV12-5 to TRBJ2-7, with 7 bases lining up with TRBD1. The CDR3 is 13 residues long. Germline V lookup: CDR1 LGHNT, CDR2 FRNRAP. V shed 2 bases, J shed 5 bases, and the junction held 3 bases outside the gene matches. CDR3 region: CASGLMTGNEQYF. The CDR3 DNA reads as TGTGCTAGTGGTTTGATGACAGGGAACGAGCAGTACTTC.

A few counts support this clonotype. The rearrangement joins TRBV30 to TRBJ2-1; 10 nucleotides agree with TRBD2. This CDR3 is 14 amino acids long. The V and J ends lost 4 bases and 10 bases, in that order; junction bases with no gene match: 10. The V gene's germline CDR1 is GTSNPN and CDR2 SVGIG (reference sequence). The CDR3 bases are TGTGCCTGGACCTTCGAGGTAGCGGGGGGCGAGCAGTTCTTC. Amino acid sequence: CAWTFEVAGGEQFF.

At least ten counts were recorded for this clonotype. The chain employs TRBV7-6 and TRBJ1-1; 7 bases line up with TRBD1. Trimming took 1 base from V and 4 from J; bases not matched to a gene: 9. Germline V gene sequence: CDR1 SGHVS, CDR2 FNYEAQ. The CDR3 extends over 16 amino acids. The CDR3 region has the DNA TGTGCCAGCAGCTTAGTGGAGGGCAGGGGGAGCACTGAAGCTTTCTTT. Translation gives CASSLVEGRGSTEAFF.

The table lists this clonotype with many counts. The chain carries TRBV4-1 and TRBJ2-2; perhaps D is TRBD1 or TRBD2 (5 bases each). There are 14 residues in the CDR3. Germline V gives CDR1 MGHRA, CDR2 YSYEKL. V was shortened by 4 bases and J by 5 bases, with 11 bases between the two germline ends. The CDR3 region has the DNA TGCGCCAGCAGCCGAGGTGGGGGTACCGGGGAGCTGTTTTTT. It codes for CASSRGGGTGELFF.

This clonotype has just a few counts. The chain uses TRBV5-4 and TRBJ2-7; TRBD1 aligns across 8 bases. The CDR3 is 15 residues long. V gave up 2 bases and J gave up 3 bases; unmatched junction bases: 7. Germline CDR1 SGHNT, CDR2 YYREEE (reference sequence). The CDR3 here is CASSLPDRVFYEQYF. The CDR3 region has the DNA TGTGCCAGCAGCTTACCGGACAGGGTCTTCTACGAGCAGTACTTC.

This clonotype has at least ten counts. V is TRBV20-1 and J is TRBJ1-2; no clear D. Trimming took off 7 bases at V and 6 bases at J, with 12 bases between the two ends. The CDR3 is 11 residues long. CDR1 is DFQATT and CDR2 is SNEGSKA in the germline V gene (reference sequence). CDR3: CSVYTPHGYTF. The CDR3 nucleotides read TGCAGTGTGTATACCCCCCATGGCTACACCTTC.

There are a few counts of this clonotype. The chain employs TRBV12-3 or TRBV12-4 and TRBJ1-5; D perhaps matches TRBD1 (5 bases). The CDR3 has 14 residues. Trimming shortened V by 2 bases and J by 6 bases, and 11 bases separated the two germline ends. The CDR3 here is CASSLTQGVQPQHF. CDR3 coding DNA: TGTGCCAGCAGTTTAACCCAGGGCGTTCAGCCCCAGCATTTT.

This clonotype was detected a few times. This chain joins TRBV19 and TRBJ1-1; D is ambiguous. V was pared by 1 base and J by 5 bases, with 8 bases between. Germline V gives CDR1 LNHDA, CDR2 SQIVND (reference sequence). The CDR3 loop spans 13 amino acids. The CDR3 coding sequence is TGTGCCAGTAGTATAGGTTTGTGGACTGAAGCTTTCTTT. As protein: CASSIGLWTEAFF.

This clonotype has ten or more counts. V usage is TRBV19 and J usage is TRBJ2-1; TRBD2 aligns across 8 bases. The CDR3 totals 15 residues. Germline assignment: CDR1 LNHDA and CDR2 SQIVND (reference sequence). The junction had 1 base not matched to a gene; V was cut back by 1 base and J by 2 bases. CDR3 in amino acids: CASSIGAGAYNEQFF. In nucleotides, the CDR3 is TGTGCCAGTAGTATAGGAGCGGGAGCCTACAATGAGCAGTTCTTC.

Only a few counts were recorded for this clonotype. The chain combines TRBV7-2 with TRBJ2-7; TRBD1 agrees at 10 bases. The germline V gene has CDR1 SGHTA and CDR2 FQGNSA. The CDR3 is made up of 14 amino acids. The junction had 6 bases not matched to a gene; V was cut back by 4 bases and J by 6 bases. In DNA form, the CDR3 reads TGTGCCAGCAGCTCCGGGACAGGGGTGGGCGAGCAGTACTTC. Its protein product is CASSSGTGVGEQYF.

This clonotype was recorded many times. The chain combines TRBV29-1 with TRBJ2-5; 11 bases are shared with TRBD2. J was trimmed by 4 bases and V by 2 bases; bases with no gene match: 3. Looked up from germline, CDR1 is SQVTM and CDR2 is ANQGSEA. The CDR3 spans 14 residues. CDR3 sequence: CSVEILAGGETQYF. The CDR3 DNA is TGCAGCGTTGAAATCCTAGCGGGGGGAGAGACCCAGTACTTC.

This CDR3 reads CASNKGETQYF. The CDR3 DNA reads as TGTGCCAGCAACAAGGGGGAGACCCAGTACTTC. V and J are TRBV6-6 and TRBJ2-5, with D maybe TRBD1 (5 bases). Germline CDR1 is MNHNY and CDR2 is SVGAGI (reference sequence). Trimming cost V 7 bases and J 5 bases, with 8 bases left between them. This CDR3 spans 11 amino acids.

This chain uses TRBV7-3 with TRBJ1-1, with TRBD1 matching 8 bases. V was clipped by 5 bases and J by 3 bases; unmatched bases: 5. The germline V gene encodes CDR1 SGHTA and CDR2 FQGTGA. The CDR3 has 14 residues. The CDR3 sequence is CASSATGVDTEAFF. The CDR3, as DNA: TGTGCCAGCAGCGCGACAGGGGTTGACACTGAAGCTTTCTTT.

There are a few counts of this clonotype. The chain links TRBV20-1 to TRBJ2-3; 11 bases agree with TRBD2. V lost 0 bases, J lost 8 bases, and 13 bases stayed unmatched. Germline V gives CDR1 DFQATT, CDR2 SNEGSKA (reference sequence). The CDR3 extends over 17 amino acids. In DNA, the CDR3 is TGCAGTGCTAGAGATCTAATACACGGGCTAGCGGGAGGTACGCAGTATTTT. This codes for CSARDLIHGLAGGTQYF.